This T cell receptor beta chain was recovered during a study of chemoradiotherapy in HPV16-positive cancers. Study background: Candidate HPV-specific T-cell clones and common TCR motifs came from functional assays in a couple of HPV16-positive patients.

Assay used: immunoSEQ multiplex PCR; TCRdb lists only in-frame clones, some missing. The data show about 10,000 clones, 60% to 75% seen once. The CDR3 loop spans 15 amino acids. Germline values: CDR1 GTSNPN, CDR2 SVGIG (reference sequence). V was cut by 1 base and J by 2 bases, with 11 bases left in between. The material was obtained from a patient who underwent chemoradiotherapy. This TCR was sampled from a human donor with HPV-associated anogenital cancer. This chain uses TRBV30 with TRBJ1-4, with no clear D. CDR3 sequence (DNA): TGTGCCTGGAGTGGCGCCCTTAGGACTAATGAAAAACTGTTTTTT. As protein: CAWSGALRTNEKLFF.